These 18 T cell receptor beta chains share one sample of origin, sequenced in a study of blood T cell repertoires in COVID-19. The data were produced by immunoSEQ multiplex PCR, yet TCRdb's version contains in-frame clones alone and is incomplete. The data show 150,000 or so clones, around 82% seen once. Sequencing was carried out using peripheral blood. These receptors came from a human donor with acute or convalescent COVID-19. The donor label of this sample is uncertain.

In this sample, this clone turned up a few times. The CDR3 spells CASSPGSYNTEAFF. The CDR3 DNA reads TGTGCCAGCAGCCCCGGTAGTTATAACACTGAAGCTTTCTTT. The chain links TRBV7-6 to TRBJ1-1; unclear D gene. Germline V gene lookup returns CDR1 SGHVS and CDR2 FNYEAQ. The CDR3 extends over 14 amino acids. V shed 5 bases and J shed 2 bases, with 12 bases lying between them.

This chain's CDR3 is CASSRIRTEAFF. CDR3 DNA: TGTGCCAGCAGTAGAATTCGGACAGAGGCTTTCTTT. The J gene is TRBJ1-1, the V gene TRBV6-5, with a weak D call TRBD1 (6 bases). CDR1 is MNHEY and CDR2 is SVGAGI in the germline V gene. The CDR3 is made up of 12 amino acids. V lost 5 bases, J lost 11 bases, and 15 bases lay in between.

The chain combines TRBV11-2 with TRBJ1-3; weak D call: TRBD1 (6 bases). Germline V gene lookup returns CDR1 SGHAT and CDR2 FQNNGV. V was shortened by 5 bases and J by 0 bases, with 17 bases between the two germline ends. The CDR3 extends over 17 amino acids. The CDR3 loop reads CASSPRVGQISGNTIYF. The CDR3 coding sequence is TGTGCCAGCAGCCCTAGAGTGGGACAAATCTCTGGAAACACCATATATTTT. Filled out from reference TRBV11-2 and TRBJ1-3, the complete variable domain reads EAGVAQSPRYKIIEKRQSVAFWCNPISGHATLYWYQQILGQGPKLLIQFQNNGVVDDSQLPKDRFSAERLKGVDSTLKIQPAKLEDSAVYLCASSPRVGQISGNTIYFGEGSWLTVV.

The CDR3 DNA follows: TGTGCCAGCAGCCCGAGGGAGGGCAGGTCACCCCTCCACTTT. Translating gives CASSPREGRSPLHF. V and J are TRBV2 and TRBJ1-6; D uncertain. The CDR3 contains 14 residues. Germline lookup yields CDR1 SNHLY and CDR2 FYNNEI. Trimming removed 6 bases from V and 10 bases from J, with 16 bases in between.

The genes are TRBV4-1 and TRBJ1-6, with 11 bases lining up with TRBD1. V shed 4 bases and J 9 bases; nucleotides not matched to a gene: 14. CDR3 length equals 18 residues. CDR1 and CDR2 from the germline V gene are MGHRA and YSYEKL. CDR3 amino acids: CASSPQINTGTGGSPLHF. The CDR3 bases are TGCGCCAGCAGCCCCCAGATTAACACCGGGACAGGGGGTTCACCCCTCCACTTT.

This rearrangement joins TRBV19 to TRBJ2-7, with a possible D match to TRBD2 (5 bases). CDR1 and CDR2 from the germline V gene are LNHDA and SQIVND (reference sequence). The germline V and J ends were trimmed by 1 base and 2 bases, with 12 bases remaining between them. The CDR3 extends over 15 amino acids. The CDR3 nucleotides read TGTGCCAGTAGTATAGTTGCCGGGGATCCCTACGAGCAGTACTTC. It translates to CASSIVAGDPYEQYF.

The gene calls are TRBV10-3 and TRBJ1-1; 9 bases align to TRBD1. The V gene end was trimmed by 10 bases and the J gene end by 0 bases; junction bases not matched to a gene: 6. Germline CDR1 is ENHRY and CDR2 is SYGVKD. This CDR3 region has 14 residues. CDR3 residues: CATGQGNMNTEAFF. The CDR3 DNA reads as TGTGCCACCGGACAGGGGAACATGAACACTGAAGCTTTCTTT.

The chain has TRBV7-9 and TRBJ1-6; D unresolved. Looked up from germline, CDR1 is SEHNR and CDR2 is FQNEAQ (reference sequence). The CDR3 is 15 amino acids. The V gene lost 5 bases and the J gene lost 7 bases, with 15 bases spanning the gap. CDR3 sequence reads: CASSTGWPANSPLHF. In DNA form, the CDR3 reads TGTGCCAGCAGCACCGGATGGCCAGCGAATTCACCCCTCCACTTT.

The V gene is TRBV10-3, the J gene TRBJ1-6; D possibly corresponds to TRBD1 (5 bases). Germline V gene data show CDR1 as ENHRY and CDR2 as SYGVKD. The CDR3 covers 14 residues. V was pared by 3 bases and J by 8 bases, with 11 bases between. The DNA of the CDR3 is TGTGCCATCAGTGAAGGGCAGGGTGATTCACCCCTCCACTTT. Protein product: CAISEGQGDSPLHF.

The chain combines TRBV29-1 with TRBJ2-1; 8 bases agree with TRBD1. Germline assignment: CDR1 SQVTM and CDR2 ANQGSEA. The V segment lost 6 bases and the J segment 7 bases; nucleotides outside the gene matches: 5. The CDR3 covers 12 residues. The CDR3 sequence is CSVGQGRNEQFF. The CDR3 bases are TGCAGCGTCGGACAGGGACGAAATGAGCAGTTCTTC.

This chain links TRBV5-6 with TRBJ2-7, with 7 positions matching TRBD1. CDR3 length: 13 amino acids. With 4 bases clipped from V and 2 bases from J, the junction kept 3 bases outside the gene matches. Germline CDR1 reads SGHDT; CDR2 reads YYEEEE. This CDR3 is CASSPGTAYEQYF. CDR3 DNA sequence: TGTGCCAGCAGCCCGGGGACAGCCTACGAGCAGTACTTC.

The chain carries TRBV11-2 and TRBJ1-2, with D hard to call. CDR1 and CDR2 from the germline V gene are SGHAT and FQNNGV. The CDR3 spans 12 residues. V gave up 5 bases and J gave up 6 bases, with 10 bases separating them. CDR3 in DNA: TGTGCCAGCAGCCGCGAACGGGATGGCTACACCTTC. It specifies CASSRERDGYTF.

The chain combines TRBV30 with TRBJ1-1, with D possibly matching TRBD1 (5 bases). Germline V gives CDR1 GTSNPN, CDR2 SVGIG (reference sequence). This CDR3 contains 13 residues. V gave up 5 bases and J gave up 11 bases, with 21 bases separating them. The CDR3 DNA is TGTGCCTGGGCAATGACAGCGGGGATTGGGGCTTTCTTT. This encodes CAWAMTAGIGAFF.

The gene calls are TRBV2 and TRBJ1-5, with D tentatively TRBD1 (6 bases). The CDR3 is made up of 14 amino acids. V dropped 6 bases and J dropped 5 bases, with 14 bases sitting between them. Germline CDR1 SNHLY, CDR2 FYNNEI. The chain's CDR3 is CASSKGGFDQPQHF. The CDR3 DNA is TGTGCCAGCAGCAAGGGGGGGTTTGATCAGCCCCAGCATTTT. The variable domain in full, with the rest retrieved from reference TRBV2 and TRBJ1-5, is EPEVTQTPSHQVTQMGQEVILRCVPISNHLYFYWYRQILGQKVEFLVSFYNNEISEKSEIFDDQFSVERPDGSNFTLKIRSTKLEDSAMYFCASSKGGFDQPQHFGDGTRLSIL.

The rearrangement uses TRBV19 and TRBJ2-7; tentative D call: TRBD2 (6 bases). The V end lost 10 bases, the J end lost 3 bases, and 22 bases lay between the germline ends. Germline CDR1 LNHDA, CDR2 SQIVND (reference sequence). The CDR3 length is 15 residues. CDR3 DNA sequence: TGTGCCACCCTGGTGCGGGGCGGAGGCCGCTACGAGCAGTACTTC. It is translated as CATLVRGGGRYEQYF.

V and J are TRBV2 and TRBJ1-4, with unresolved D. Germline lookup yields CDR1 SNHLY and CDR2 FYNNEI. Trimming stripped 4 bases from V and 0 bases from J, with 12 bases between. This CDR3 is 16 amino acids long. The CDR3 DNA follows: TGTGCCAGCAGTGGAAACAGATCCCCAACTAATGAAAAACTGTTTTTT. As protein: CASSGNRSPTNEKLFF.

The chain has TRBV7-2 and TRBJ1-5; the D is unclear. The V and J ends lost 4 bases and 0 bases respectively, with 10 bases between them. CDR1 and CDR2 from the germline V gene are SGHTA and FQGNSA. The CDR3 consists of 15 residues. The CDR3 DNA sequence: TGTGCCAGCAGCTGGCAGGATTATAGCAATCAGCCCCAGCATTTT. It yields the protein CASSWQDYSNQPQHF.

The chain joins TRBV30 to TRBJ1-5; 7 bases fit TRBD1. In germline, CDR1 is GTSNPN, CDR2 SVGIG (reference sequence). This CDR3 has 14 residues. Trimming removed 0 bases from V and 6 bases from J; junction bases left unmatched: 5. The CDR3 DNA follows: TGTGCCTGGAGTGTACTGACAGGGCTTCAGCCCCAGCATTTT. It translates to CAWSVLTGLQPQHF.